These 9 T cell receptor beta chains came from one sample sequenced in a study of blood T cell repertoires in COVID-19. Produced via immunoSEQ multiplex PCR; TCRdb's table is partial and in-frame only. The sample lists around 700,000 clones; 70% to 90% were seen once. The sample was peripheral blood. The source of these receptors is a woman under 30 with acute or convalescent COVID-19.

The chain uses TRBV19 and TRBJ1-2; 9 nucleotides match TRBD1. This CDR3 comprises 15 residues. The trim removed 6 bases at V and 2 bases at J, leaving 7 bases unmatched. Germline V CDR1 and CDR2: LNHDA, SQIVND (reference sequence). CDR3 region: CASRSPGQGNYGYTF. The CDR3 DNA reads TGTGCCAGTAGATCCCCGGGACAGGGCAACTATGGCTACACCTTC.

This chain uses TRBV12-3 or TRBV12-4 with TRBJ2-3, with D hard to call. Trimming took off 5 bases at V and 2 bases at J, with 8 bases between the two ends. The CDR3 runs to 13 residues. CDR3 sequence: CASSISSTDTQYF. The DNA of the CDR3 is TGTGCCAGCAGTATTAGCTCCACAGATACGCAGTATTTT.

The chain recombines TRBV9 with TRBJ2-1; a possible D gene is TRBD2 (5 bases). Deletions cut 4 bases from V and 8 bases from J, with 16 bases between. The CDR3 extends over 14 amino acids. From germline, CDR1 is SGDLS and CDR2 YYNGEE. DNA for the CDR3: TGTGCCAGCAGCCCCCCAGTGCAGCGGCATGAGCAGTTCTTC. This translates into CASSPPVQRHEQFF. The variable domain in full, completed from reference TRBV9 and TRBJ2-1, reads DSGVTQTPKHLITATGQRVTLRCSPRSGDLSVYWYQQSLDQGLQFLIQYYNGEERAKGNILERFSAQQFPDLHSELNLSSLELGDSALYFCASSPPVQRHEQFFGPGTRLTVL.

CDR3: CASSLGQTQPQHF. The CDR3 nucleotides read TGTGCCAGCAGCTTAGGGCAAACCCAGCCCCAGCATTTT. The chain uses TRBV7-6 and TRBJ1-5, with D unclear. There are 13 residues in the CDR3. CDR1 is SGHVS, CDR2 FNYEAQ, per germline. V lost 1 base, J lost 7 bases, and 8 bases lay in between.

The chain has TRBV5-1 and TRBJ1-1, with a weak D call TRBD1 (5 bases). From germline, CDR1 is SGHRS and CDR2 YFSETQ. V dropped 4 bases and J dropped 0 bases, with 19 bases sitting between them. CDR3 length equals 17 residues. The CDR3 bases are TGCGCCAGCAGCCGGACCCCGGGAGGGGTCCTGAACACTGAAGCTTTCTTT. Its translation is CASSRTPGGVLNTEAFF. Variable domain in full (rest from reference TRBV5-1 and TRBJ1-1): KAGVTQTPRYLIKTRGQQVTLSCSPISGHRSVSWYQQTPGQGLQFLFEYFSETQRNKGNFPGRFSGRQFSNSRSEMNVSTLELGDSALYLCASSRTPGGVLNTEAFFGQGTRLTVV.

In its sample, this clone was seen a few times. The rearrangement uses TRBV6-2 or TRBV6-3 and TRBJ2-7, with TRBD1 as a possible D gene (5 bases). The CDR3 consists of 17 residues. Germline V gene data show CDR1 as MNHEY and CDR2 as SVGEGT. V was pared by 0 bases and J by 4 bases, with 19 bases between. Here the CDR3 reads CASSYSRVRGTPYEQYF. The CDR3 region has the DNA TGTGCCAGCAGTTACTCGAGAGTAAGGGGAACTCCTTACGAGCAGTACTTC.

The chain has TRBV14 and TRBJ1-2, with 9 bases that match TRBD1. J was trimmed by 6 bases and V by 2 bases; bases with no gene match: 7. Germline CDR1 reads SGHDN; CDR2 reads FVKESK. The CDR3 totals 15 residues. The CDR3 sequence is CASSQPDRGNDGYTF. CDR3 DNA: TGTGCCAGCAGCCAACCCGACAGGGGGAATGATGGCTACACCTTC. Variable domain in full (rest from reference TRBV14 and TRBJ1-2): EAGVTQFPSHSVIEKGQTVTLRCDPISGHDNLYWYRRVMGKEIKFLLHFVKESKQDESGMPNNRFLAERTGGTYSTLKVQPAELEDSGVYFCASSQPDRGNDGYTFGSGTRLTVV.

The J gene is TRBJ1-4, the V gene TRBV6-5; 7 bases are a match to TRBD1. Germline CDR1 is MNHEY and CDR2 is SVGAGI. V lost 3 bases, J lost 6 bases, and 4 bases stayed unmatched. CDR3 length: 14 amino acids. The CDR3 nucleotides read TGTGCCAGCAGTTATGGACAGGTCGATGAAAAACTGTTTTTT. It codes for CASSYGQVDEKLFF.

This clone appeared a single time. CDR3 DNA sequence: TGTGCCAGCAGCTTAGAACTAGTCCAGATCTACGAGCAGTACTTC. Its protein product is CASSLELVQIYEQYF. The gene calls are TRBV11-2 and TRBJ2-7, with D possibly being TRBD2 (5 bases). This CDR3 is 15 amino acids long. Trimming took 0 bases from V and 3 from J, leaving 12 bases between them. Germline V CDR1 and CDR2: SGHAT, FQNNGV.